Each of the 27 T cell receptor beta chains below was sequenced from the same sample in a study of shared clonotypes between healthy human individuals. TCRdb keeps only in-frame clones here, not all; method: immunoSEQ multiplex PCR. The sample holds 2 million to 2.5 million clones, more than 80% seen once. The sequenced material came from naive CD4+ T cells from PBMCs. The subset: CD45RA+ positively selected. Receptor source: a man between 18 and 35 years old in good health. Some clones in this sample may be carry-over from other donors' samples.

For this clone: The same CDR3 arises from other DNA sequences in this sample as well. This chain uses TRBV4-1 with TRBJ1-1; unclear D gene. Trimming removed 1 base at V and 2 bases at J, with 5 bases between. CDR3 size: 13 residues. CDR1 and CDR2 (germline): MGHRA, YSYEKL. The CDR3 DNA reads TGCGCCAGCAGCCAAGGAGGAAACACTGAAGCTTTCTTT. It specifies CASSQGGNTEAFF.

This chain joins TRBV5-1 and TRBJ1-1; 8 bases line up with TRBD1. Trimming took 2 bases from V and 10 from J; bases not matched to a gene: 10. Germline V gene sequence: CDR1 SGHRS, CDR2 YFSETQ. The CDR3 runs 14 residues. The CDR3 is CASSFSTGDLGAFF. CDR3 nucleotide sequence: TGCGCCAGCAGCTTTTCGACAGGGGATCTTGGAGCTTTCTTT.

Worth noting for this clone: Other DNA sequences in the sample encode the same CDR3. The chain joins TRBV7-9 to TRBJ2-5; D not resolved. This CDR3 has 13 amino acids. The germline V gene encodes CDR1 SEHNR and CDR2 FQNEAQ (reference sequence). Trimming shortened V by 0 bases and J by 5 bases, and 7 bases separated the two germline ends. The CDR3 loop reads CASSLAGVETQYF. DNA for the CDR3: TGTGCCAGCAGCTTAGCGGGTGTGGAGACCCAGTACTTC.

The chain links TRBV11-2 to TRBJ1-3, with 9 bases that match TRBD1. The CDR3 loop spans 17 amino acids. V shed 5 bases and J 4 bases; nucleotides not matched to a gene: 12. Germline loops: CDR1 SGHAT, CDR2 FQNNGV. CDR3 loop: CASSRWGTGTAGNTIYF. CDR3 DNA sequence: TGTGCCAGCAGCCGCTGGGGGACAGGGACCGCCGGAAACACCATATATTTT.

The chain is built from TRBV18 and TRBJ2-4; 14 bases fit TRBD2. The CDR3 has 18 amino acids. Germline values: CDR1 KGHSH, CDR2 LQKENI. J was trimmed by 1 base and V by 0 bases; bases with no gene match: 2. In nucleotides, the CDR3 is TGTGCCAGCTCACCACCGGGACTAGCGGGAGCGGCCAAAAACATTCAGTACTTC. Translation: CASSPPGLAGAAKNIQYF. The variable domain in full, with the rest retrieved from reference TRBV18 and TRBJ2-4, is NAGVMQNPRHLVRRRGQEARLRCSPMKGHSHVYWYRQLPEEGLKFMVYLQKENIIDESGMPKERFSAEFPKEGPSILRIQQVVRGDSAAYFCASSPPGLAGAAKNIQYFGAGTRLSVL.

This clone was counted once. The V gene is TRBV4-2, the J gene TRBJ1-2; D is unclear. The CDR3 sequence is 14 residues long. V lost 1 base and J lost 2, with 8 bases in between. Germline assignment: CDR1 LGHNA and CDR2 YNFKEQ. CDR3: CASSQGYQNYGYTF. The DNA of the CDR3 is TGTGCCAGCAGCCAAGGTTACCAGAACTATGGCTACACCTTC.

CDR3 DNA: TGTGCCACCAGCCGTCGGGCGACAGCGGTATCTGAAGCTTTCTTT. It codes for CATSRRATAVSEAFF. This chain connects TRBV15 to TRBJ1-1; D is perhaps TRBD1 (5 bases). V was trimmed by 5 bases and J by 6 bases, leaving 19 bases between them. This CDR3 contains 15 residues. Looked up from germline, CDR1 is LNHNV and CDR2 is YYDKDF (reference sequence).

The V call is TRBV4-1, the J call TRBJ1-2; 11 positions agree with TRBD1. This CDR3 is built from 16 residues. V lost 2 bases, J lost 1 base, and 3 bases stayed unmatched. In germline, CDR1 is MGHRA, CDR2 YSYEKL. This CDR3 reads CASSQTGQGDNYGYTF. CDR3 nucleotide sequence: TGCGCCAGCAGCCAAACGGGACAGGGGGATAACTATGGCTACACCTTC.

Notes on this clone: Other DNA sequences of this sample code for an identical CDR3. The chain is built from TRBV29-1 and TRBJ1-2; D is unclear. Germline V gene sequence: CDR1 SQVTM, CDR2 ANQGSEA. V was pared by 4 bases and J by 4 bases, with 7 bases between. The CDR3 runs to 11 residues. The CDR3 spells CSVGGIYGYTF. The CDR3 DNA reads as TGCAGCGTTGGTGGAATCTATGGCTACACCTTC.

The genes are TRBV5-1 and TRBJ2-1; either TRBD1 or TRBD2 may supply D (5 bases each). V was cut by 0 bases and J by 6 bases, with 13 bases left in between. Looked up from germline, CDR1 is SGHRS and CDR2 is YFSETQ. The CDR3 loop spans 15 amino acids. The CDR3 DNA reads as TGCGCCAGCAGCTTGGGGCTAGATGGGGGCAATGAGCAGTTCTTC. Translation: CASSLGLDGGNEQFF.

The CDR3 reads CASHRGGSETQYF. As DNA, the CDR3 is TGTGCCAGCCATAGAGGGGGTTCAGAGACCCAGTACTTC. The V gene is TRBV19, the J gene TRBJ2-5, with D tentatively TRBD1 (6 bases). CDR1 is LNHDA and CDR2 is SQIVND in the germline V gene (reference sequence). Trimming stripped 9 bases from V and 4 bases from J, with 15 bases between. The CDR3 has 13 amino acids.

This clone was observed a few times. The chain has TRBV7-9 and TRBJ1-2, with D possibly being TRBD1 (5 bases). Trimming removed 3 bases from V and 4 bases from J, with 9 bases in between. Germline-derived CDR1 and CDR2 are SEHNR and FQNEAQ (reference sequence). The CDR3 has 13 amino acids. The CDR3 DNA follows: TGTGCCAGCAGCTTCGAGGGACTCTATGGCTACACCTTC. As protein: CASSFEGLYGYTF.

V is TRBV4-2 and J is TRBJ1-1; D ambiguous. Germline lookup yields CDR1 LGHNA and CDR2 YNFKEQ. The CDR3 runs to 14 residues. The V gene lost 0 bases and the J gene lost 11 bases, with 16 bases spanning the gap. In DNA form, the CDR3 reads TGTGCCAGCAGCCAAGATAGATGGACTTTACCTGCTTTCTTT. This gives the protein CASSQDRWTLPAFF.

This chain joins TRBV6-5 and TRBJ2-6; D not certain. Trimming pared 2 bases from V and 5 bases from J, leaving 10 bases between. This CDR3 comprises 15 residues. Per germline, CDR1 MNHEY and CDR2 SVGAGI. CDR3 protein: CASSYQAPRANVLTF. DNA of the CDR3: TGTGCCAGCAGTTACCAGGCACCGAGGGCCAACGTCCTGACTTTC.

CDR3 sequence: CASTTFRDRGTQPQHF. CDR3 sequence (DNA): TGTGCCAGTACCACCTTCCGGGACAGGGGAACTCAGCCCCAGCATTTT. The chain recombines TRBV19 with TRBJ1-5; TRBD1 matches at 10 bases. From germline, CDR1 is LNHDA and CDR2 SQIVND (reference sequence). The V and J ends lost 7 bases and 6 bases, in that order; junction bases with no gene match: 12. This CDR3 comprises 16 residues.

V gene TRBV5-8 combines with J gene TRBJ2-5; TRBD1 is a possible D gene (6 bases). CDR1 is SGHTS, CDR2 YDEGEE, per germline. Trimming removed 5 bases from V and 5 bases from J, with 10 bases in between. This CDR3 comprises 12 residues. For the CDR3, the DNA is TGTGCCAGCAGACCTAGGGGGGAGACCCAGTACTTC. Its translation: CASRPRGETQYF.

DNA for the CDR3: TGCGCCAGCAGCTTGGACGGACAGGGGCCGGAGACCCAGTACTTC. Translation gives CASSLDGQGPETQYF. The chain recombines TRBV5-1 with TRBJ2-5; 9 bases agree with TRBD1. The CDR3 is made up of 15 amino acids. Germline CDR1 SGHRS, CDR2 YFSETQ. J was trimmed by 5 bases and V by 0 bases; bases with no gene match: 5. Drawing the rest from reference TRBV5-1 and TRBJ2-5, the complete variable domain is KAGVTQTPRYLIKTRGQQVTLSCSPISGHRSVSWYQQTPGQGLQFLFEYFSETQRNKGNFPGRFSGRQFSNSRSEMNVSTLELGDSALYLCASSLDGQGPETQYFGPGTRLLVL.

This chain uses TRBV21-1 with TRBJ2-7; the table's D call TRBD2 went unverified against the DNA. TRBV21-1 is described as a pseudogene. This CDR3 has 16 residues. The CDR3, as DNA: TGTGCCAGCAGCAACTGGAGACTAGCGCTGGCCTCCGAGCAGTACTTC. Its protein is CASSNWRLALASEQYF.

V is TRBV29-1 and J is TRBJ2-1, with 12 positions matching TRBD2. The CDR3 runs to 16 residues. The germline V gene has CDR1 SQVTM and CDR2 ANQGSEA. V shed 0 bases, J shed 7 bases, and the junction held 7 bases outside the gene matches. For the CDR3, the DNA is TGCAGCGTTGAAGATCTTCTAGCGGGAGGGTATAATGAGCAGTTCTTC. This sequence encodes CSVEDLLAGGYNEQFF.

The chain combines TRBV7-2 with TRBJ1-4; D unclear. The V gene's germline CDR1 is SGHTA and CDR2 FQGNSA. This CDR3 is built from 15 residues. V was clipped by 4 bases and J by 4 bases, with 13 bases between them. Here the CDR3 reads CASSYDGVGNEKLFF. For the CDR3, the DNA is TGTGCCAGCAGCTACGACGGGGTGGGTAATGAAAAACTGTTTTTT.

The V call is TRBV2, the J call TRBJ2-6, with unresolved D. The CDR3 is made up of 15 amino acids. The germline gives CDR1 SNHLY, CDR2 FYNNEI. The V and J ends lost 0 bases and 3 bases respectively, with 6 bases between them. The chain's CDR3 is CASSEARRGANVLTF. CDR3 nucleotide sequence: TGTGCCAGCAGTGAAGCACGGCGTGGGGCCAACGTCCTGACTTTC. Supplemented by reference TRBV2 and TRBJ2-6, the full variable domain reads EPEVTQTPSHQVTQMGQEVILRCVPISNHLYFYWYRQILGQKVEFLVSFYNNEISEKSEIFDDQFSVERPDGSNFTLKIRSTKLEDSAMYFCASSEARRGANVLTFGAGSRLTVL.

In this sample, this clone turned up once. The chain couples TRBV7-8 to TRBJ2-1; D is unresolved. The CDR3 has 16 residues. V lost 0 bases to trimming and J lost 4 bases, with 13 bases between them. Germline lookup yields CDR1 SGHVS and CDR2 FQNEAQ. The CDR3 sequence is CASSLASIGLYNEQFF. For the CDR3, the DNA is TGTGCCAGCAGCTTAGCGTCTATCGGGTTGTACAATGAGCAGTTCTTC.

V gene TRBV28 combines with J gene TRBJ2-3; D gene ambiguous. This CDR3 spans 14 amino acids. Trimming cost V 4 bases and J 3 bases, with 11 bases left between them. The germline V gene encodes CDR1 MDHEN and CDR2 SYDVKM. CDR3 region: CASSSPGATDTQYF. For the CDR3, the DNA is TGTGCCAGCAGTTCCCCGGGCGCGACAGATACGCAGTATTTT.

The chain recombines TRBV5-1 with TRBJ1-1, with D possibly being TRBD1 (5 bases). Germline assignment: CDR1 SGHRS and CDR2 YFSETQ. The CDR3 is made up of 13 amino acids. Trimming left V 6 bases short and J 0 bases short, with 9 bases between. Written as DNA, the CDR3 is TGCGCCAGCAATGAACAGGTGAACACTGAAGCTTTCTTT. Amino acid sequence: CASNEQVNTEAFF.

CDR3 sequence: CASSKVRGARDQPQHF. As DNA, the CDR3 is TGTGCCAGCAGCAAAGTGCGGGGGGCGCGGGATCAGCCCCAGCATTTT. The genes are TRBV21-1 and TRBJ1-5. TRBV21-1 constitutes a pseudogene. This CDR3 is 16 amino acids long.

The V gene is TRBV5-6, the J gene TRBJ2-1; no clear D gene. CDR1 and CDR2 (germline): SGHDT, YYEEEE. This CDR3 has 13 residues. The ends were cut back, 0 bases at V and 4 bases at J, with 5 bases in the middle. This CDR3 is CASSLAYYNEQFF. The CDR3 nucleotides are TGTGCCAGCAGCTTGGCCTATTACAATGAGCAGTTCTTC.

The chain employs TRBV27 and TRBJ2-3; TRBD2 aligns across 7 bases. From germline, CDR1 is MNHEY and CDR2 SMNVEV (reference sequence). The CDR3 sequence is 15 residues long. V trimming: 6 bases; J trimming: 3 bases; junction bases outside the gene matches: 9. This CDR3 reads CASSPGGSRTDTQYF. For the CDR3, the DNA is TGTGCCAGCAGCCCCGGGGGGTCCCGAACAGATACGCAGTATTTT.